The next 5 T cell receptor beta chains were all read from a single sample in a study of blood T cell repertoires in COVID-19. Profiled with immunoSEQ multiplex PCR; TCRdb holds only in-frame clones, not every one. This sample yields roughly 100,000 clones, of which 90% to 95% are seen a single time; 5.5% to 7% belongs to the top ten. What was sequenced was peripheral blood. These receptors came from a human donor in a cohort sampled during active COVID-19.

The chain recombines TRBV20-1 with TRBJ2-7; TRBD2 agrees at 8 bases. V gave up 3 bases and J gave up 2 bases; unmatched junction bases: 6. This CDR3 contains 14 residues. Germline V gene sequence: CDR1 DFQATT, CDR2 SNEGSKA (reference sequence). The CDR3 loop reads CSASRAGGPYEQYF. CDR3 coding DNA: TGCAGTGCTAGTAGGGCGGGGGGTCCCTACGAGCAGTACTTC.

The chain is built from TRBV20-1 and TRBJ2-7, with 7 bases fitting TRBD1. The J segment lost 6 bases and the V segment lost 4 bases, leaving 0 bases of the junction unmatched. Germline assignment: CDR1 DFQATT and CDR2 SNEGSKA (reference sequence). The CDR3 loop spans 10 amino acids. The CDR3, as DNA: TGCAGTGCTACAGGGGGCGAGCAGTACTTC. Its translation is CSATGGEQYF.

The chain employs TRBV7-2 and TRBJ1-1; D is unclear. The CDR3 spans 12 residues. The germline CDR1 and CDR2 sequences are SGHTA and FQGNSA. The germline V and J ends were trimmed by 4 bases and 5 bases, with 8 bases remaining between them. The CDR3 sequence is CASSSRGTEAFF. The DNA for the CDR3 is TGTGCCAGCAGCTCCAGAGGGACTGAAGCTTTCTTT. The full variable domain, its missing parts supplied by reference TRBV7-2 and TRBJ1-1, is GAGVSQSPSNKVTEKGKDVELRCDPISGHTALYWYRQSLGQGLEFLIYFQGNSAPDKSGLPSDRFSAERTGGSVSTLTIQRTQQEDSAVYLCASSSRGTEAFFGQGTRLTVV.

The chain joins TRBV7-7 to TRBJ2-1; TRBD2 matches 8 bases. After removal of 4 bases from V and 5 bases from J, the junction contained 1 base not matched to a gene. Per the germline V gene, CDR1 is SSHAT and CDR2 is FNYEAQ (reference sequence). The CDR3 contains 13 residues. Here the CDR3 DNA reads TGTGCCAGCAGCTCGGGACTAGACAATGAGCAGTTCTTC. Protein product: CASSSGLDNEQFF.

The chain has TRBV3-1 (or the pseudogene TRBV3-2) and TRBJ2-1; D unresolved. Germline CDR1 and CDR2: LGHDT and YNNKEL (reference sequence). V was shortened by 4 bases and J by 8 bases, with 12 bases between the two germline ends. The CDR3 loop spans 13 amino acids. CDR3 sequence: CASSRLDLDEQFF. CDR3 bases: TGTGCCAGCAGCCGACTCGACTTGGATGAGCAGTTCTTC.